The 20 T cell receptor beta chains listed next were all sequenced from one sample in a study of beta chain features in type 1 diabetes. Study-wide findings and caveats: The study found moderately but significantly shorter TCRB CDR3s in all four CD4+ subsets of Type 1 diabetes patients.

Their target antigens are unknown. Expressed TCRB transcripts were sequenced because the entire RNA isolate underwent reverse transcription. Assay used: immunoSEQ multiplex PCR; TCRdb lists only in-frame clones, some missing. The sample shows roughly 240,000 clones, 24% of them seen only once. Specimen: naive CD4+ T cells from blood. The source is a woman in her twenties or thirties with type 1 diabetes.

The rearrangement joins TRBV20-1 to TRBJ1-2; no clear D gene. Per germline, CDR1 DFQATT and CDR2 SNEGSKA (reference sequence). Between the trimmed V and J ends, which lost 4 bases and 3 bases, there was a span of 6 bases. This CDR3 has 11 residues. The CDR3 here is CSANPDYGYTF. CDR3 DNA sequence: TGCAGTGCTAACCCGGACTATGGCTACACCTTC.

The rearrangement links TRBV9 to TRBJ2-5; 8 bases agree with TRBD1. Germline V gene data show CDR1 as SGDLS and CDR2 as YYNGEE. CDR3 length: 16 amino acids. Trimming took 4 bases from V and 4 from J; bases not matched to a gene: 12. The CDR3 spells CASSNLFGQGAETQYF. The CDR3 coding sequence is TGTGCCAGCAGCAACCTTTTCGGACAGGGAGCAGAGACCCAGTACTTC. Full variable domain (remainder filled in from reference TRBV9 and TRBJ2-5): DSGVTQTPKHLITATGQRVTLRCSPRSGDLSVYWYQQSLDQGLQFLIQYYNGEERAKGNILERFSAQQFPDLHSELNLSSLELGDSALYFCASSNLFGQGAETQYFGPGTRLLVL.

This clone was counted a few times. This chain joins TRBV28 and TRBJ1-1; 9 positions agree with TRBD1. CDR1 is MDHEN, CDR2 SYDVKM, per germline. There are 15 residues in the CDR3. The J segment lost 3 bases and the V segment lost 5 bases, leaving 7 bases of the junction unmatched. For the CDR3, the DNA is TGTGCCAGCAGTCCCGGGACAGGGCCGGACACTGAAGCTTTCTTT. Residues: CASSPGTGPDTEAFF.

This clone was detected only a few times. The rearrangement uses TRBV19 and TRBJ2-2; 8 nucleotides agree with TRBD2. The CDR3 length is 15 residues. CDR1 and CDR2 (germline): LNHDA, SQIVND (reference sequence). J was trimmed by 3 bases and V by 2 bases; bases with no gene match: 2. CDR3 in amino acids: CASSIPSGYTGELFF. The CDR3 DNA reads TGTGCCAGTAGTATACCTAGCGGGTACACCGGGGAGCTGTTTTTT.

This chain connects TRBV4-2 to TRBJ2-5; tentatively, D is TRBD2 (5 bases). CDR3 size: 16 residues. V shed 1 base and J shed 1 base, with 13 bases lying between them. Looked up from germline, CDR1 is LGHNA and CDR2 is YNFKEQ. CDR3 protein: CASSQGTQEGQETQYF. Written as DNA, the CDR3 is TGTGCCAGCAGCCAAGGGACCCAAGAGGGCCAAGAGACCCAGTACTTC.

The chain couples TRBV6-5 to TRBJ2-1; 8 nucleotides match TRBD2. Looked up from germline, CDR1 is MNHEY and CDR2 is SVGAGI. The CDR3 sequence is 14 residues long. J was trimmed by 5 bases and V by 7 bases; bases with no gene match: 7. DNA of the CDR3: TGTGCCAGCACCGATTTAGCGGGAAACAATGAGCAGTTCTTC. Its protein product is CASTDLAGNNEQFF.

In DNA, the CDR3 is TGTGCCAGCACTTCCCTGGATACGCAGTATTTT. Translation: CASTSLDTQYF. The chain has TRBV2 and TRBJ2-3; D remains ambiguous. Trimming took off 7 bases at V and 6 bases at J, with 8 bases between the two ends. The CDR3 spans 11 residues. In germline, CDR1 is SNHLY, CDR2 FYNNEI.

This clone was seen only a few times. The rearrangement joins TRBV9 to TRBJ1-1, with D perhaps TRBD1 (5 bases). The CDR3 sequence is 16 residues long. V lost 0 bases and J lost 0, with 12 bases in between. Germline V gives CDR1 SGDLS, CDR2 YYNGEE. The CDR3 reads CASSVGGSFMNTEAFF. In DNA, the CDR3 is TGTGCCAGCAGCGTAGGGGGCAGCTTCATGAACACTGAAGCTTTCTTT. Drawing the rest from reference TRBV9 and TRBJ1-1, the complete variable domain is DSGVTQTPKHLITATGQRVTLRCSPRSGDLSVYWYQQSLDQGLQFLIQYYNGEERAKGNILERFSAQQFPDLHSELNLSSLELGDSALYFCASSVGGSFMNTEAFFGQGTRLTVV.

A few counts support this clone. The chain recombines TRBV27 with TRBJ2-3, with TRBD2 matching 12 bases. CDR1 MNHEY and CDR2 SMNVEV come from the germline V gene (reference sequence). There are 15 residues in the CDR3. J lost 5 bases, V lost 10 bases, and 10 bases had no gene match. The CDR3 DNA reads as TGTGCCACCCAAGGCCTAGCGGGGGGGGAAGATACGCAGTATTTT. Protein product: CATQGLAGGEDTQYF.

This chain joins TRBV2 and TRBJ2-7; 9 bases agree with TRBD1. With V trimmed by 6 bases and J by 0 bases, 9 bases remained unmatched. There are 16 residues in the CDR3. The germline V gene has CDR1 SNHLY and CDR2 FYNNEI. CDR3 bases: TGTGCCAGCAGCGCACAGGGGGCCCAGAGCTCCTACGAGCAGTACTTC. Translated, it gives CASSAQGAQSSYEQYF.

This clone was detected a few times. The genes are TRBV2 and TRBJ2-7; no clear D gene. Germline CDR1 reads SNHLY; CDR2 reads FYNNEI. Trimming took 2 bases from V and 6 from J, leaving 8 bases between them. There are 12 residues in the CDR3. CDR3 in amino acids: CASSERSGEQYF. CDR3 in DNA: TGTGCCAGCAGTGAACGGTCGGGCGAGCAGTACTTC.

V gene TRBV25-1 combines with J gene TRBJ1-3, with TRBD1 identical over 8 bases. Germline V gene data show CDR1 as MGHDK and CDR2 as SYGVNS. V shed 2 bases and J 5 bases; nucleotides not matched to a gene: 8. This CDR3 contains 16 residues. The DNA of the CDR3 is TGTGCCAGCAGTGAAGGAGGACAGGGTCTTAGAAACACCATATATTTT. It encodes CASSEGGQGLRNTIYF. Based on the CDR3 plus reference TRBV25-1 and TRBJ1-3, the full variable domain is EADIYQTPRYLVIGTGKKITLECSQTMGHDKMYWYQQDPGMELHLIHYSYGVNSTEKGDLSSESTVSRIRTEHFPLTLESARPSHTSQYLCASSEGGQGLRNTIYFGEGSWLTVV.

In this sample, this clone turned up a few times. DNA of the CDR3: TGTGCCAGCAGTTATGGGACAGGGGGGAACACTGAAGCTTTCTTT. Translation gives CASSYGTGGNTEAFF. This chain joins TRBV6-5 and TRBJ1-1; 11 positions match TRBD1. With V trimmed by 3 bases and J by 1 base, 1 base remained unmatched. There are 15 residues in the CDR3. Per the germline V gene, CDR1 is MNHEY and CDR2 is SVGAGI.

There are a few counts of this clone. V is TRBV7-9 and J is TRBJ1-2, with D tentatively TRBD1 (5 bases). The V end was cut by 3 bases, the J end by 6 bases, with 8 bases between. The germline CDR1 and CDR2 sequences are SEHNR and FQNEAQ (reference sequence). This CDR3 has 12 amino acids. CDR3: CASSFRQNGYTF. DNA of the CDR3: TGTGCCAGCAGCTTCAGACAGAATGGCTACACCTTC.

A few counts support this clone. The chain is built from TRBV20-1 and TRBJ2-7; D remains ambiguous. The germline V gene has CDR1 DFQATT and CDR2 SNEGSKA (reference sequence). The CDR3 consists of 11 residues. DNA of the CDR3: TGCAGCACTGAAGAGGTCTACGAGCAGTACTTC. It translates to CSTEEVYEQYF.

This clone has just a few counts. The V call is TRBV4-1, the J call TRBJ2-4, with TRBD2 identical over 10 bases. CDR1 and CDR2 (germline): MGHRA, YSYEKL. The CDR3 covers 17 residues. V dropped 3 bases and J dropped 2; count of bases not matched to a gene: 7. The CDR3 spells CASSQFLAGVSKNIQYF. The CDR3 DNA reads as TGCGCCAGCAGCCAGTTTCTAGCGGGAGTTTCCAAAAACATTCAGTACTTC.

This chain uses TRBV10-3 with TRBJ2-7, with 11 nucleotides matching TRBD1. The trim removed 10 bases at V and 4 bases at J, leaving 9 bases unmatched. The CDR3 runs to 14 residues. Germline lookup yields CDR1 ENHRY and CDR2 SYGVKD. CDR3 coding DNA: TGTGCCACCCTTACCGGGACAGGGGGGTACGAGCAGTACTTC. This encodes CATLTGTGGYEQYF.

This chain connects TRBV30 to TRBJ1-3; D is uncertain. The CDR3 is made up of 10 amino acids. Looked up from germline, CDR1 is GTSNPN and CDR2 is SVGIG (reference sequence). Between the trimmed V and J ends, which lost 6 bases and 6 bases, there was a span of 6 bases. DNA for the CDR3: TGTGCCTGTCAGGAAAACACCATATATTTT. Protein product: CACQENTIYF.

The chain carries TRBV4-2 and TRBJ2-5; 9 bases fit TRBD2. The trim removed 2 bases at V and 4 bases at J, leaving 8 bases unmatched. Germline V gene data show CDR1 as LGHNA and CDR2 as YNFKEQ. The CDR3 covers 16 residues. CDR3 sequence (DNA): TGTGCCAGCAGCCAACATAGGGCGGGAGGGGGAGAGACCCAGTACTTC. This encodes CASSQHRAGGGETQYF.

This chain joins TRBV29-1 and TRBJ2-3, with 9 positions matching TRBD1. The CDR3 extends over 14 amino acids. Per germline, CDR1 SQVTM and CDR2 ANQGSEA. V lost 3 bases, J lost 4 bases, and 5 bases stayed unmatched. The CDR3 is CSVEGQGRPDTQYF. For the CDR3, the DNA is TGCAGCGTTGAGGGACAGGGAAGGCCAGATACGCAGTATTTT.